This T cell receptor beta chain was documented in a study of tumor-infiltrating lymphocytes in primary liver carcinoma (dated 2017 in TCRdb). In the study overall: Hepatocellular carcinoma (four) or combined HCC and intrahepatic cholangiocarcinoma (one) was present in the five patients, who were three men and two women aged 30 to 69 years. The tumors of the five patients were staged as T1-T3 N0M0, with maximum diameters ranging from roughly 4 to 11 cm. For each liver tumor, the study sampled five regions along with adjacent normal tissue and blood, and applied TCRbeta repertoire sequencing, expression microarrays and whole-exome sequencing. A total of approximately 35 specimens from 5 patients, comprising 25 or so tumor regions, 5 adjacent noncancerous liver tissues and 5 peripheral blood samples, were covered by TCRbeta repertoire sequencing. Repertoires from technical replicates were highly reproducible, with mean shared-clone rates roughly 0.87 and correlation coefficients above 0.95. Each sample produced about 3.5 to 7.5 million productive TCRbeta reads, and read depth showed no significant difference between tissue types. To link TCRbeta repertoire diversity with the local molecular phenotype, the roughly 27 tumor region samples were profiled using Agilent mRNA microarrays. On the study overall, not on this receptor specifically: Repertoire overlap was higher between tumor regions (mean roughly 36%) than tumor-adjacent (around 17%) or tumor-blood (approximately 14%) pairs, consistent with antigen-driven expansion. Because the samples were bulk and unsorted, CD4+ and CD8+ T cell repertoires could not be compared. Because sequencing covered only the TCR beta chain and unpaired alpha chains were not captured, true repertoire diversity is likely underestimated. Only about 8-24% of top clones were found in all five regions of a tumor, suggesting spatial heterogeneity of tumor-infiltrating T cells. The study included only four or five patients, and the authors note findings should be validated in a larger study. Compared with blood, tumors had a significantly larger share of the repertoire taken up by the top 250 clones (p = 0.039).

Without any cell sorting, total RNA and DNA were extracted together from about 20-30 mg of bulk tissue using the AllPrep DNA/RNA mini kit. Between November 2015 and March 2016, a few patients in China with histopathologically diagnosed primary liver carcinoma had surgical resection. Chronic HBV infection was present in the patients, and the patients were treatment-naive at sampling. Each tumor was sampled at five spatially separated regions: the tumor centre plus the superior, inferior, left-lateral and right-lateral poles. According to histology, viable tumor cells made up more than 80% of every tumor sample. Pieces of fresh tumor and adjacent tissue were cut in half, with one half kept in RNAlater at -80 degrees C and the other half sent for histology. Starting from about 500 ng total RNA, TCRbeta-specific cDNA was produced by reverse transcription with a constant-region primer and ProtoScript II reverse transcriptase. Three nested multiplex PCR rounds, following a slightly modified ARM-PCR procedure, were used to build the TCRbeta libraries. Each of the first two PCR rounds ran for 9 to 10 cycles using multiplex TRBV1-TRBV30 forward primers together with a Cbeta reverse primer. Sample barcodes and Illumina adapters were added in a final 25-cycle PCR with Deep VentR polymerase. Before sequencing, amplicons between 200 and 500 bp were purified from gel using a QIAquick gel extraction kit. The TCRbeta amplicons were sequenced with 250-bp paired-end reads on an Illumina HiSeq 2500. The original methods were these. Quality trimming of reads was performed with Trimmomatic v0.33, and paired reads were merged with FLASH v1.2.11 so that full CDR3 sequences could be recovered. V, D and J germline segments were assigned to the rearranged TCRbeta sequences by MiGEC v1.2.1b. Clonotype statistics and Shannon-Wiener diversity indices were computed with VDJtools v1.0.0. To cut down on sampling bias, every analysis after diversity analysis relied on just the 250 most abundant clonotypes from each sample. The public reads were run again by TCRdb, first through fastp at Q25 and then through MiXCR, and only productive beta chains were kept. Records with the same CDR3 protein are collapsed into one entry carrying the most frequent genes and DNA. These V and J calls derive from TCRdb rather than the authors' analysis. In this sample the table shows about 110,000 distinct CDR3 sequences, about 59% of which occur a single time. The ten largest make up around 9.7% of the sample.

Sequences SGHAT (CDR1) and FQNNGV (CDR2) are obtained from the germline V gene. Taken from cysteine to phenylalanine, the CDR3 has 13 residues. Only the CDR3 region is kept as DNA, spanning 39 bases read in frame from base 1. A single count supports this clonotype. Its recognized antigen is unknown. The germline gene is not matched at one end of the junction; a read error may be the cause. The source material was liver tumor tissue from sampling region 1. The label giving this sample's cell subset or site can be read as: tumor region T1, superior pole. This TCR was sampled from an older woman with primary liver carcinoma and hepatitis B virus infection. The V gene is TRBV11-2 and the J gene is TRBJ1-2, and 7 junctional nucleotides match TRBD1. The CDR3 corresponds to CTSSSGTEYGYTF. The DNA is as follows: TGTACCAGCAGTTCCGGGACAGAGTATGGCTACACCTTC. With the portions outside the CDR3 filled from the reference TRBV11-2 and TRBJ1-2 genes, the complete variable region becomes EAGVAQSPRYKIIEKRQSVAFWCNPISGHATLYWYQQILGQGPKLLIQFQNNGVVDDSQLPKDRFSAERLKGVDSTLKIQPAKLEDSAVYLCTSSSGTEYGYTFGSGTRLTVV.